Listed below are T cell receptor beta chains from one sample, sequenced in a study of T cells after somatic rescue of genetic block. Here immunoSEQ multiplex PCR was the method, and the copy in TCRdb shows in-frame clones only, minus some. Of 110,000 or so clones listed, about 89% are singletons. The sequenced sample was peripheral blood mononuclear cells (PBMCs). Receptors were obtained from a woman aged 18-30 years. CDR3s include the opening cysteine and the closing phenylalanine or tryptophan. The D gene is left open where the match is weak. Some rows mark clone size as missing; the rest say once, few, many or name a class of expanded clone.

abundance | j_gene | d_gene | v_gene | CDR3aa | CDR3nt
. | TRBJ1-4 | . | TRBV20-1 | CSARVSEKLFF | TGCAGTGCTAGAGTGTCTGAAAAACTGTTTTTT
. | TRBJ2-7 | . | TRBV27 | CASSTGREWYEQYF | TGTGCCAGCAGCACAGGGAGAGAGTGGTACGAGCAGTACTTC
. | TRBJ2-3 | TRBD2 | TRBV5-4 | CASSSGDNTDTQYF | TGTGCCAGCAGCAGCGGGGATAACACAGATACGCAGTATTTT
. | TRBJ1-5 | TRBD1 | TRBV7-8 | CASSIAGGGQPQHF | TGTGCCAGCAGCATTGCAGGGGGCGGTCAGCCCCAGCATTTT
. | TRBJ1-1 | . | TRBV7-8 | CASSSRQQNTEAFF | TGTGCCAGCAGCTCAAGGCAGCAGAACACTGAAGCTTTCTTT
. | TRBJ2-3 | . | TRBV5-6 | CASSLSSTDTQYF | TGTGCCAGCAGCCTCTCTAGCACAGATACGCAGTATTTT
. | TRBJ2-5 | TRBD2 | TRBV7-2 | CASSPWGGTETQYF | TGTGCCAGCAGCCCCTGGGGAGGGACAGAGACCCAGTACTTC
. | TRBJ2-7 | . | TRBV6-5 | CASSPFGGMEYF | TGTGCCAGCAGTCCCTTCGGGGGCATGGAGTACTTC
. | TRBJ1-2 | TRBD1 | TRBV18 | CASSSGTGQANYGYTF | TGTGCCAGCTCATCTGGGACAGGCCAAGCTAACTATGGCTACACCTTC
. | TRBJ2-1 | TRBD2 | TRBV6-4 | CASLPGRAGEAPVSYNEQFF | TGTGCCAGCTTGCCCGGAAGGGCGGGGGAAGCCCCCGTTTCCTACAATGAGCAGTTCTTC
. | TRBJ2-3 | TRBD1 | TRBV13 | CASSRDRGPDTQYF | TGTGCCAGCAGCAGGGACAGGGGCCCAGATACGCAGTATTTT
. | TRBJ2-7 | . | TRBV7-2 | CASSSAAGTSYEQYF | TGTGCCAGCAGTTCAGCTGCTGGGACATCCTACGAGCAGTACTTC
. | TRBJ2-5 | . | TRBV9 | CASSVAVDLSATQYF | TGTGCCAGCAGCGTAGCTGTGGACTTAAGTGCGACCCAGTACTTC
. | TRBJ1-3 | . | TRBV6-5 | CASSYSSSNIGNTIYF | TGTGCCAGCAGTTACTCGAGCAGCAATATTGGAAACACCATATATTTT
. | TRBJ2-2 | . | TRBV27 | CASSLTPNTGELFF | TGTGCCAGCAGTTTAACCCCGAACACCGGGGAGCTGTTTTTT
. | TRBJ2-7 | . | TRBV20-1 | CSAPLSYEQYF | TGCAGTGCTCCCCTCTCCTACGAGCAGTACTTC
. | TRBJ2-7 | . | TRBV9 | CASSVALDSYEQYF | TGTGCCAGCAGCGTAGCCCTGGACAGCTACGAGCAGTACTTC
. | TRBJ2-3 | . | TRBV7-2 | CASSLSARGTQYF | TGTGCCAGCAGCTTAAGCGCCCGGGGTACGCAGTATTTT
. | TRBJ2-2 | . | TRBV4-3 | CASSQAAGAGENTGELFF | TGCGCCAGCAGCCAAGCAGCAGGGGCCGGGGAGAACACCGGGGAGCTGTTTTTT
. | TRBJ1-2 | . | TRBV4-3 | CASSQDRTDPYGYTF | TGCGCCAGCAGCCAAGATAGGACGGACCCCTATGGCTACACCTTC
. | TRBJ2-4 | TRBD1 | TRBV2 | CASSGSGQGAKWAKNIQYF | TGTGCCAGCAGTGGGAGCGGACAGGGGGCGAAGTGGGCCAAAAACATTCAGTACTTC
. | TRBJ2-7 | . | TRBV6-6 | CASSYYNSYEQYF | TGTGCCAGCAGTTACTACAACTCCTACGAGCAGTACTTC
. | TRBJ1-3 | . | TRBV4-1 | CASSQVQGLSRPGNTIYF | TGCGCCAGCAGCCAAGTGCAGGGTCTCTCCCGCCCTGGAAACACCATATATTTT
. | TRBJ2-1 | . | TRBV5-1 | CASSPRGDEQFF | TGCGCCAGCAGCCCAAGGGGCGATGAGCAGTTCTTC
. | TRBJ1-2 | . | TRBV10-3 | CAISEFREGYGYTF | TGTGCCATCAGTGAGTTCAGGGAAGGCTATGGCTACACCTTC
. | TRBJ2-3 | . | TRBV25-1 | CASSYVTSTDTQYF | TGTGCCAGCAGTTATGTAACAAGCACAGATACGCAGTATTTT
once | TRBJ1-2 | . | TRBV29-1 | CSVEQASGYTF | TGCAGCGTTGAACAAGCTAGTGGCTACACCTTC
. | TRBJ2-5 | . | TRBV6-1 | CASSENGRARQETQYF | TGTGCCAGCAGTGAAAATGGCCGCGCGCGCCAAGAGACCCAGTACTTC
. | TRBJ1-1 | TRBD1 | TRBV4-2 | CASSRQGSTTEAFF | TGTGCCAGCAGCCGACAGGGCTCGACCACTGAAGCTTTCTTT
. | TRBJ2-1 | TRBD1 | TRBV7-3 | CASSRTGSSYNEQFF | TGTGCCAGCAGCCGGACAGGCAGCTCCTACAATGAGCAGTTCTTC
. | TRBJ2-7 | TRBD1 | TRBV12-5 | CASGLSTGTGAYEQYF | TGTGCTAGTGGTTTGTCCACCGGGACAGGAGCCTACGAGCAGTACTTC
. | TRBJ1-2 | TRBD1 | TRBV6-1 | CASKAGTGGETYTF | TGTGCCAGCAAGGCCGGGACAGGGGGCGAAACCTACACCTTC
once | TRBJ1-1 | . | TRBV14 | CASSRLQGNTEAFF | TGTGCCAGCAGCCGCCTACAGGGGAACACTGAAGCTTTCTTT
. | TRBJ1-5 | . | TRBV15 | CATSLGRLNQPQHF | TGTGCCACCAGCTTAGGACGGCTCAATCAGCCCCAGCATTTT
. | TRBJ1-6 | . | TRBV5-6 | CASSGGRSSSYNSPLHF | TGTGCCAGCAGCGGGGGACGGTCTAGCTCCTATAATTCACCCCTCCACTTT